This T cell receptor beta chain was recovered during a study of CD8+ T cells in alopecia areata. Overall study findings and caveats: Persistence in scalp and blood during tofacitinib was observed for many expanded lesional clones.

CDR1 and CDR2 from the germline V gene are LNHDA and SQIVND (reference sequence). V shed 7 bases, J shed 8 bases, and the junction held 10 bases outside the gene matches. CDR3 size: 15 residues. RNA was extracted and reverse transcribed into cDNA as the sequencing template. The assay was immunoSEQ multiplex PCR, and TCRdb's table has in-frame clones only and misses some. The data hold about 76,000 clones, with approximately 64% observed a single time. As for treatment: oral pan-JAK inhibitor, 5-10 mg twice daily. In its sample, this clone was seen a few times. Its specificity is not known. The clonotype was recovered from a human donor with alopecia areata. Sample: CD8+ T cells sorted from blood, taken at week 24, from a patient treated with tofacitinib. The chain employs TRBV19 and TRBJ2-1, with 11 positions matching TRBD2. In nucleotides, the CDR3 is TGTGCCAGTATGTTGGTAGCGGGAGGGCCCGATGAGCAGTTCTTC. Translation: CASMLVAGGPDEQFF. The variable domain in full, with the rest retrieved from reference TRBV19 and TRBJ2-1, is DGGITQSPKYLFRKEGQNVTLSCEQNLNHDAMYWYRQDPGQGLRLIYYSQIVNDFQKGDIAEGYSVSREKKESFPLTVTSAQKNPTAFYLCASMLVAGGPDEQFFGPGTRLTVL.